What follows are 24 T cell receptor beta chains derived from one specimen sequenced in a study of shared clonotypes between healthy human individuals. TCRdb's copy holds only in-frame clones and misses some; the assay was immunoSEQ multiplex PCR. Of approximately 2.5 million clones detected, 90% to 95% appear once; the ten largest clones hold 0.11% to 0.15%. Sequenced sample: naive CD4+ T cells sorted from blood. Subset in this sample: CD45RA+ positively selected. The receptors shown here come from a man aged 18-30 years in good health.

This sequence joins TRBV9 and TRBJ2-1, with 12 bases lining up with TRBD2. The CDR3 sequence is 16 residues long. J was trimmed by 7 bases and V by 4 bases; bases with no gene match: 9. Germline lookup yields CDR1 SGDLS and CDR2 YYNGEE. The CDR3 protein is CASSPFQLAGGNEQFF. For the CDR3, the DNA is TGTGCCAGCAGCCCGTTCCAACTAGCGGGAGGTAATGAGCAGTTCTTC.

This clone was seen only once. The junction does not match germline at one end; this may be a read error. The chain employs TRBV7-7 and TRBJ2-6; D is ambiguous. The CDR3 loop spans 18 amino acids. Looked up from germline, CDR1 is SSHAT and CDR2 is FNYEAQ (reference sequence). The CDR3 loop reads CASSTVGVPQSRANALTF. The CDR3 bases are TGTGCCAGCAGCACGGTTGGAGTGCCACAAAGTCGGGCCAACGCCCTGACTTTC.

The genes are TRBV28 and TRBJ2-7, with 15 bases matching TRBD2. The V gene's germline CDR1 is MDHEN and CDR2 SYDVKM. This CDR3 has 15 residues. V was clipped by 7 bases and J by 4 bases; unmatched bases: 5. CDR3 residues: CASNDGTSGGYEQYF. The CDR3 DNA is TGTGCCAGCAACGACGGGACTAGCGGGGGGTACGAGCAGTACTTC. Full variable domain (rest looked up from reference TRBV28 and TRBJ2-7): DVKVTQSSRYLVKRTGEKVFLECVQDMDHENMFWYRQDPGLGLRLIYFSYDVKMKEKGDIPEGYSVSREKKERFSLILESASTNQTSMYLCASNDGTSGGYEQYFGPGTRLTVT.

V usage is TRBV2 and J usage is TRBJ1-1; D perhaps matches TRBD1 (5 bases). The CDR3 has 14 residues. Between the trimmed V and J ends, which lost 7 bases and 2 bases, there was a span of 14 bases. Germline CDR1 reads SNHLY; CDR2 reads FYNNEI. CDR3 nucleotide sequence: TGTGCCAGCACTGTGCGGGGGGAAAACACTGAAGCTTTCTTT. It codes for CASTVRGENTEAFF. The entire variable domain, with the rest obtained from reference TRBV2 and TRBJ1-1, is as follows: EPEVTQTPSHQVTQMGQEVILRCVPISNHLYFYWYRQILGQKVEFLVSFYNNEISEKSEIFDDQFSVERPDGSNFTLKIRSTKLEDSAMYFCASTVRGENTEAFFGQGTRLTVV.

V and J are TRBV19 and TRBJ1-5; TRBD1 aligns across 7 bases. CDR3 length equals 15 residues. Germline-derived CDR1 and CDR2 are LNHDA and SQIVND (reference sequence). Unmatched junction bases numbered 10, after V lost 5 bases and J lost 6 bases. The CDR3: CASSLGGGGRQPQHF. The CDR3, as DNA: TGTGCCAGTAGTCTAGGGGGAGGGGGCCGTCAGCCCCAGCATTTT.

This chain links TRBV4-2 with TRBJ2-7, with 13 nucleotides matching TRBD2. This CDR3 region has 15 residues. CDR1 is LGHNA and CDR2 is YNFKEQ in the germline V gene. The ends lost 3 bases at V and 3 bases at J; junction bases unmatched: 2. The CDR3 here is CASSQRLAGGYEQYF. The CDR3 DNA reads as TGTGCCAGCAGCCAGCGACTAGCGGGAGGCTACGAGCAGTACTTC.

This chain connects TRBV7-2 to TRBJ2-7; tentative D call: TRBD2 (6 bases). Germline CDR1 reads SGHTA; CDR2 reads FQGNSA. CDR3 size: 13 residues. Trimming removed 5 bases at V and 2 bases at J, with 10 bases between. DNA of the CDR3: TGTGCCAGCAGCCCGGGACTGCCCTACGAGCAGTACTTC. Translated: CASSPGLPYEQYF.

V is TRBV28 and J is TRBJ1-6; a weak D match, TRBD1 (5 bases). The CDR3 is made up of 14 amino acids. The V and J ends lost 5 bases and 7 bases respectively, with 12 bases between them. Germline V gene data show CDR1 as MDHEN and CDR2 as SYDVKM. The CDR3 region is CASSPQGWNSPLHF. CDR3 nucleotides: TGTGCCAGCAGTCCCCAGGGATGGAATTCACCCCTCCACTTT.

The chain links TRBV5-1 to TRBJ2-3; D could derive from TRBD1 or TRBD2 (5 bases each). V shed 3 bases and J shed 0 bases, with 14 bases lying between them. The CDR3 loop spans 16 amino acids. The germline CDR1 and CDR2 sequences are SGHRS and YFSETQ. The chain's CDR3 is CASSSGTAKSTDTQYF. The CDR3, as DNA: TGCGCCAGCAGCTCCGGGACGGCCAAAAGCACAGATACGCAGTATTTT.

This clone is a singleton in its sample. The chain is built from TRBV2 and TRBJ2-1; D is ambiguous. V was clipped by 3 bases and J by 3 bases, with 6 bases between them. The CDR3 extends over 13 amino acids. Looked up from germline, CDR1 is SNHLY and CDR2 is FYNNEI. CDR3 in amino acids: CASSDAFYNEQFF. DNA of the CDR3: TGTGCCAGCAGTGATGCCTTCTACAATGAGCAGTTCTTC.

The chain links TRBV6-1 to TRBJ2-7; D remains ambiguous. Germline V CDR1 and CDR2: MNHNS, SASEGT. The CDR3 sequence is 13 residues long. Deletions cut 2 bases from V and 6 bases from J, with 11 bases between. The DNA of the CDR3 is TGTGCCAGCAGTGAATTCAGGTTAAGCGAGCAGTACTTC. It encodes CASSEFRLSEQYF.

This sequence joins TRBV7-2 and TRBJ2-1; TRBD2 is a possible D gene (6 bases). This CDR3 comprises 14 residues. In germline, CDR1 is SGHTA, CDR2 FQGNSA. V lost 6 bases to trimming and J lost 4 bases, with 13 bases between them. The CDR3 region has the DNA TGTGCCAGCAGGCCCAGACTAGAATACAATGAGCAGTTCTTC. Translated, it gives CASRPRLEYNEQFF.

This clone was counted once. The V call is TRBV6-1, the J call TRBJ2-3; D not resolved. CDR1 and CDR2 from the germline V gene are MNHNS and SASEGT. This CDR3 region has 12 residues. Trimming stripped 5 bases from V and 7 bases from J, with 10 bases between. The DNA of the CDR3 is TGTGCCAGCAGTAAGGTATCGAATACGCAGTATTTT. Translated, it gives CASSKVSNTQYF.

This rearrangement joins TRBV11-2 to TRBJ2-5, with TRBD1 matching 9 bases. The germline V gene encodes CDR1 SGHAT and CDR2 FQNNGV. CDR3 length: 17 residues. Germline trimming cut 5 bases from V and 4 bases from J; bases unmatched to any gene: 14. The CDR3 DNA reads TGTGCCAGCAGCCAAGGGGACAGGGCCGAAATGGCAGAGACCCAGTACTTC. Translation: CASSQGDRAEMAETQYF.

This clone was observed once. The chain employs TRBV6-5 and TRBJ2-1; weak D call: TRBD2 (5 bases). Germline V gene data show CDR1 as MNHEY and CDR2 as SVGAGI. This CDR3 has 12 amino acids. V was trimmed by 5 bases and J by 8 bases, leaving 10 bases between them. The CDR3 protein is CASSRTADEQFF. CDR3 coding DNA: TGTGCCAGCAGTCGGACTGCCGATGAGCAGTTCTTC.

This chain links TRBV6-1 with TRBJ1-2, with 11 bases identical to TRBD1. With V trimmed by 6 bases and J by 6 bases, 9 bases remained unmatched. Germline V gives CDR1 MNHNS, CDR2 SASEGT. The CDR3 consists of 15 residues. The CDR3 sequence is CASRGSGTGGNGYTF. CDR3 sequence (DNA): TGTGCCAGCAGGGGCTCCGGGACAGGGGGTAATGGCTACACCTTC.

V usage is TRBV5-6 and J usage is TRBJ1-6; D might be TRBD1 (5 bases). CDR1 is SGHDT and CDR2 is YYEEEE in the germline V gene. V was shortened by 1 base and J by 9 bases, with 11 bases between the two germline ends. The CDR3 loop spans 14 amino acids. The CDR3 coding sequence is TGTGCCAGCAGCTTGTGGGGCTTTGGTTCACCCCTCCACTTT. It codes for CASSLWGFGSPLHF.

About this clone itself: At the DNA level, this CDR3 is encoded by other sequences in the same sample as well. The chain employs TRBV6-1 and TRBJ2-7; D unresolved. V was pared by 1 base and J by 4 bases, with 2 bases between. Germline V gene lookup returns CDR1 MNHNS and CDR2 SASEGT. The CDR3 extends over 11 amino acids. The CDR3 loop is CASSEGYEQYF. CDR3 nucleotide sequence: TGTGCCAGCAGTGAAGGATACGAGCAGTACTTC.

J is TRBJ2-1 and V is TRBV10-3; TRBD2 matches at 10 bases. V lost 4 bases, J lost 9 bases, and 9 bases stayed unmatched. CDR1 and CDR2 from the germline V gene are ENHRY and SYGVKD. The CDR3 is 15 residues long. CDR3 in DNA: TGTGCCATCAGTGTGGGGCTAGCGGGAGTCGGTGAGCAGTTCTTC. Residues: CAISVGLAGVGEQFF.

The V and J genes are TRBV5-1 and TRBJ2-1; TRBD1 matches 7 bases. Trimming removed 5 bases from V and 9 bases from J; junction bases left unmatched: 14. The CDR3 contains 15 residues. The germline CDR1 and CDR2 sequences are SGHRS and YFSETQ. CDR3 sequence: CASREPGQFQGEQFF. The CDR3 DNA reads TGCGCCAGCAGGGAGCCGGGACAGTTCCAGGGTGAGCAGTTCTTC. The complete variable domain, with remaining parts taken from reference TRBV5-1 and TRBJ2-1, reads KAGVTQTPRYLIKTRGQQVTLSCSPISGHRSVSWYQQTPGQGLQFLFEYFSETQRNKGNFPGRFSGRQFSNSRSEMNVSTLELGDSALYLCASREPGQFQGEQFFGPGTRLTVL.

The chain links TRBV7-2 to TRBJ2-1, with 7 bases aligning to TRBD2. The V gene end was trimmed by 6 bases and the J gene end by 5 bases; junction bases not matched to a gene: 7. Germline CDR1 is SGHTA and CDR2 is FQGNSA. The CDR3 is 14 residues long. The CDR3 DNA reads as TGTGCCAGCAGGGAGGGACTACAGAACAATGAGCAGTTCTTC. Protein: CASREGLQNNEQFF.

As for this clone: One junction end does not reproduce the germline sequence, and a read error may be involved. The chain has TRBV13 and TRBJ2-7; D is undetermined. The CDR3 has 17 residues. CDR1 and CDR2 (germline): PRHDT, FYEKMQ (reference sequence). The CDR3 DNA sequence: TGTGCCAGCAGCCGAAGCTCCGGGTTTCTCGCATTTTCCGAGCAGCACTTC. It encodes CASSRSSGFLAFSEQHF.

The rearrangement uses TRBV5-1 and TRBJ2-1; the D gene is possibly TRBD2 (5 bases). The germline CDR1 and CDR2 sequences are SGHRS and YFSETQ. CDR3 size: 14 residues. V dropped 2 bases and J dropped 9 bases, with 15 bases sitting between them. The CDR3 protein is CASSFQDSMFEQFF. The CDR3 nucleotides are TGCGCCAGCAGCTTTCAGGACTCCATGTTTGAGCAGTTCTTC.

This chain joins TRBV5-4 and TRBJ2-1, with TRBD1 matching 7 bases. Germline assignment: CDR1 SGHNT and CDR2 YYREEE (reference sequence). V shed 4 bases and J 11 bases; nucleotides not matched to a gene: 9. The CDR3 runs 13 residues. CDR3 DNA: TGTGCCAGCAGCCGACGAGACAGGGCCCAGCAGTTCTTC. Translating it yields CASSRRDRAQQFF.